The 13 T cell receptor beta chains reported below all come from one sample, sequenced in a study of shared clonotypes between healthy human individuals. The method was immunoSEQ multiplex PCR; TCRdb's version includes in-frame clones alone and lacks a portion of them. The table records around 2.5 million clones, roughly 93% of them present only once. The sample was naive CD4+ T cells from PBMCs. Subset defined: CD45RA+ positively selected. These receptors all stem from a man aged 18 to 29 in good health. Some clones in this sample may be carry-over from other donors' samples.

The V gene is TRBV7-2, the J gene TRBJ2-1; D remains unclear. The germline CDR1 and CDR2 sequences are SGHTA and FQGNSA. CDR3 length equals 14 residues. Deletions cut 5 bases from V and 4 bases from J, with 12 bases between. Here the CDR3 reads CASSREDPYNEQFF. In DNA, the CDR3 is TGTGCCAGCAGCCGTGAGGACCCATACAATGAGCAGTTCTTC.

Remarks on this clone: Distinct nucleotide sequences in the sample also encode this CDR3. J is TRBJ2-3 and V is TRBV7-8; D is ambiguous. The CDR3 loop spans 14 amino acids. Trimming left V 5 bases short and J 2 bases short, with 11 bases between. Germline V gene lookup returns CDR1 SGHVS and CDR2 FQNEAQ. This CDR3 reads CASSPDVYTDTQYF. DNA for the CDR3: TGTGCCAGCAGCCCGGACGTATACACAGATACGCAGTATTTT. Full variable domain (outside the CDR3, taken from reference TRBV7-8 and TRBJ2-3): GAGVSQSPRYKVAKRGQDVALRCDPISGHVSLFWYQQALGQGPEFLTYFQNEAQLDKSGLPSDRFFAERPEGSVSTLKIQRTQQEDSAVYLCASSPDVYTDTQYFGPGTRLTVL.

This clone was counted once. This sequence joins TRBV11-2 and TRBJ2-2; 9 bases are shared with TRBD1. Germline lookup yields CDR1 SGHAT and CDR2 FQNNGV. The CDR3 is made up of 16 amino acids. The V and J ends lost 4 bases and 6 bases, in that order; junction bases with no gene match: 9. Here the CDR3 DNA reads TGTGCCAGCAGCTCCAACAGGGGGCGAAGGTCCGGGGAGCTGTTTTTT. Encoded protein: CASSSNRGRRSGELFF.

The chain carries TRBV27 and TRBJ1-1; D is undetermined. Germline CDR1 MNHEY, CDR2 SMNVEV (reference sequence). This CDR3 contains 14 residues. V dropped 6 bases and J dropped 2 bases, with 13 bases sitting between them. The CDR3 sequence: CASSLLRSNTEAFF. The CDR3 coding sequence is TGTGCCAGCAGCCTCCTGCGGAGTAACACTGAAGCTTTCTTT.

This chain connects TRBV7-3 to TRBJ1-5, with a weak D call TRBD1 (6 bases). V gave up 1 base and J gave up 4 bases, with 11 bases separating them. The CDR3 totals 15 residues. Germline values: CDR1 SGHTA, CDR2 FQGTGA. CDR3 DNA sequence: TGTGCCAGCAGCTTAAGGGGGGGCGCGAATCAGCCCCAGCATTTT. As protein: CASSLRGGANQPQHF.

V usage is TRBV5-1 and J usage is TRBJ2-7; D is unresolved. The germline CDR1 and CDR2 sequences are SGHRS and YFSETQ. This CDR3 contains 15 residues. V was trimmed by 2 bases and J by 0 bases, leaving 12 bases between them. The CDR3 is CASSFMTAGSYEQYF. Written as DNA, the CDR3 is TGCGCCAGCAGCTTTATGACGGCCGGCTCCTACGAGCAGTACTTC.

The chain employs TRBV7-9 and TRBJ2-5, with 11 bases matching TRBD1. Trimming cost V 5 bases and J 4 bases; bases outside gene matches: 6. There are 15 residues in the CDR3. Germline V gives CDR1 SEHNR, CDR2 FQNEAQ (reference sequence). The CDR3 sequence: CASSQTGTGGETQYF. CDR3 nucleotides: TGTGCCAGCAGCCAGACCGGGACAGGGGGAGAGACCCAGTACTTC.

V usage is TRBV5-1 and J usage is TRBJ2-1; D is unclear. V was pared by 0 bases and J by 8 bases, with 12 bases between. The CDR3 loop spans 14 amino acids. Germline V lookup: CDR1 SGHRS, CDR2 YFSETQ. The CDR3 is CASSLGASIDEQFF. The CDR3 bases are TGCGCCAGCAGCTTGGGAGCGAGTATCGATGAGCAGTTCTTC.

The chain joins TRBV5-4 to TRBJ2-1; D is unresolved. The CDR3 has 13 amino acids. Trimming pared 2 bases from V and 5 bases from J, leaving 8 bases between. CDR1 is SGHNT and CDR2 is YYREEE in the germline V gene (reference sequence). CDR3 bases: TGTGCCAGCAGCTTCCCCCCCCACAATGAGCAGTTCTTC. It codes for CASSFPPHNEQFF. The complete variable domain, with remaining parts taken from reference TRBV5-4 and TRBJ2-1, reads ETGVTQSPTHLIKTRGQQVTLRCSSQSGHNTVSWYQQALGQGPQFIFQYYREEENGRGNFPPRFSGLQFPNYSSELNVNALELDDSALYLCASSFPPHNEQFFGPGTRLTVL.

Points on this clone: Other DNA sequences in this specimen translate into the identical CDR3. V is TRBV7-9 and J is TRBJ1-2, with 7 bases fitting TRBD1. The CDR3 totals 14 residues. Germline V gives CDR1 SEHNR, CDR2 FQNEAQ (reference sequence). Losses at the gene ends were 1 base for V and 6 bases for J; bases not matched to a gene: 5. CDR3 DNA: TGTGCCAGCAGCTTAGGAGGAGGGGGCGATGGCTACACCTTC. Amino acid sequence: CASSLGGGGDGYTF.

The rearrangement links TRBV6-5 to TRBJ2-7, with D possibly being TRBD1 (5 bases). The V gene's germline CDR1 is MNHEY and CDR2 SVGAGI. Trimming pared 5 bases from V and 4 bases from J, leaving 15 bases between. The length of the CDR3 is 14 residues. The CDR3 nucleotides are TGTGCCAGCAGTAGGACAACTACCTCATACGAGCAGTACTTC. Translating gives CASSRTTTSYEQYF.

V usage is TRBV6-1 and J usage is TRBJ1-6, with 8 positions matching TRBD1. The CDR3 loop spans 15 amino acids. The J segment lost 7 bases and the V segment lost 6 bases, leaving 8 bases of the junction unmatched. Germline lookup yields CDR1 MNHNS and CDR2 SASEGT. CDR3 amino acids: CASRDRTGRNSPLHF. DNA of the CDR3: TGTGCCAGCAGGGACAGGACAGGGCGCAATTCACCCCTCCACTTT.

The V call is TRBV10-2, the J call TRBJ2-7; 11 positions agree with TRBD2. The CDR3 consists of 15 residues. Germline V lookup: CDR1 WSHSY, CDR2 SAAADI. The junction had 10 bases not matched to a gene; V was cut back by 6 bases and J by 6 bases. DNA for the CDR3: TGCGCCAGCAGAGAGGACGGGACTAGCGGCCGCGAGCAGTACTTC. Its translation is CASREDGTSGREQYF.